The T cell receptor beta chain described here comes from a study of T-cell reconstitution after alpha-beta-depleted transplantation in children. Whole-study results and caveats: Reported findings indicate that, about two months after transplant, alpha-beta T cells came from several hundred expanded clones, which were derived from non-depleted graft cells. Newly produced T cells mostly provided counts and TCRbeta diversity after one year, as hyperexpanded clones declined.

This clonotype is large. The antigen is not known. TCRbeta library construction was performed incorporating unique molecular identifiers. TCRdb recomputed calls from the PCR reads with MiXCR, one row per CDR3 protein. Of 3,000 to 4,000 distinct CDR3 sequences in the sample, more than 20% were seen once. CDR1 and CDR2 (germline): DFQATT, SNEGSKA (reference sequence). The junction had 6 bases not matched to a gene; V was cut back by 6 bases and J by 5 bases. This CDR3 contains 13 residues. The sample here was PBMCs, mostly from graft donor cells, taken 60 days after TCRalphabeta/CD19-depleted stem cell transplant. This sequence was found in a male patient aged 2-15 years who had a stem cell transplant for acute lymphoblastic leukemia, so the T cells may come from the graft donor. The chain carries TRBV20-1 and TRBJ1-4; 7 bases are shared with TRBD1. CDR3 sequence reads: CSAQGVGNEKLFF. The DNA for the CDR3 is TGCAGTGCCCAGGGGGTAGGAAATGAAAAACTGTTTTTT.